One and the same sample provided the 9 T cell receptor beta chains below, sequenced in a study of Ad26.COV2.S vaccination and SARS-CoV-2 variants. The treatment: roughly 20 received Ad26.COV2.S at low or high dose, single or two shots; roughly five received placebo; per-sample allocation not given. Specimens were obtained on day 63 following the first vaccine or placebo injection. Libraries were prepared by immunoSEQ multiplex PCR; TCRdb keeps only in-frame clonotypes and omits some of them. The data show roughly 450,000 clones, roughly 90% seen once. Sequenced material: peripheral blood, taken in a trial of Ad26.COV2.S vaccine versus placebo. All receptors derive from a person aged 18 to 65 who received the Ad26.COV2.S COVID-19 vaccine or a placebo.

The rearrangement joins TRBV6-5 to TRBJ1-5; TRBD1 matches at 8 bases. Trimming took 6 bases from V and 4 from J; bases not matched to a gene: 2. This CDR3 is 13 amino acids long. Per the germline V gene, CDR1 is MNHEY and CDR2 is SVGAGI. The CDR3 coding sequence is TGTGCCAGCAGACGGACAGGGAATCAGCCCCAGCATTTT. It translates to CASRRTGNQPQHF.

J is TRBJ2-1 and V is TRBV5-6, with TRBD2 as a possible D gene (5 bases). The CDR3 totals 16 residues. CDR1 and CDR2 from the germline V gene are SGHDT and YYEEEE. V lost 6 bases and J 4 bases, leaving 20 bases between the germline ends. CDR3 protein: CASNLDPGLRYNEQFF. The DNA of the CDR3 is TGTGCCAGCAACCTCGACCCCGGACTTCGTTACAATGAGCAGTTCTTC.

The V call is TRBV6-5, the J call TRBJ2-7; 14 nucleotides match TRBD2. J gave up 11 bases and V 6 bases, and 12 bases lay outside the gene matches. The CDR3 spans 15 residues. Germline CDR1 is MNHEY and CDR2 is SVGAGI. CDR3 region: CASRVSGTSGSSEYF. In DNA, the CDR3 is TGTGCCAGCAGAGTTTCCGGGACTAGCGGGAGTTCAGAGTACTTC.

V and J are TRBV7-2 and TRBJ2-1; 8 bases fit TRBD2. Looked up from germline, CDR1 is SGHTA and CDR2 is FQGNSA. Germline trimming cut 6 bases from V and 2 bases from J; bases unmatched to any gene: 6. The CDR3 covers 15 residues. In DNA, the CDR3 is TGTGCCAGCAGAGCAACTAGCGGAGCCTACAATGAGCAGTTCTTC. This codes for CASRATSGAYNEQFF.

This clone showed up just a few times. V and J are TRBV4-2 and TRBJ2-2; 9 positions match TRBD1. CDR1 and CDR2 from the germline V gene are LGHNA and YNFKEQ. With 1 base clipped from V and 5 bases from J, the junction kept 5 bases outside the gene matches. CDR3 size: 16 residues. Here the CDR3 DNA reads TGTGCCAGCAGCCAAGTGGACAGGGGAAATACCGGGGAGCTGTTTTTT. Encoded protein: CASSQVDRGNTGELFF.

The chain employs TRBV30 and TRBJ2-7; possible D gene TRBD1, 5 bases. CDR1 GTSNPN and CDR2 SVGIG come from the germline V gene (reference sequence). Trimming took off 4 bases at V and 2 bases at J, with 15 bases between the two ends. The CDR3 sequence is 14 residues long. CDR3 sequence reads: CAWTKGVYPYEQYF. DNA for the CDR3: TGTGCCTGGACCAAAGGGGTCTACCCCTACGAGCAGTACTTC.

The CDR3 DNA follows: TGCGCCAGCAGCCAAGACCAGCAGGCCAACAATGAGCAGTTCTTC. Protein: CASSQDQQANNEQFF. The chain uses TRBV4-3 and TRBJ2-1; D ambiguous. CDR1 is LGHNA, CDR2 YSLEER, per germline. Between the trimmed V and J ends, which lost 0 bases and 5 bases, there was a span of 11 bases. The CDR3 covers 15 residues.

The J gene is TRBJ2-7, the V gene TRBV18; weak D call: TRBD1 (6 bases). Germline-derived CDR1 and CDR2 are KGHSH and LQKENI. Trimming removed 4 bases at V and 5 bases at J, with 12 bases between. This CDR3 contains 13 residues. The CDR3: CASSQQGLHEQYF. The CDR3 DNA sequence: TGTGCCAGCTCACAGCAGGGGCTCCACGAGCAGTACTTC.

This sequence joins TRBV3-1 (or the pseudogene TRBV3-2) and TRBJ2-7; 9 nucleotides line up with TRBD1. The CDR3 sequence is 14 residues long. V lost 7 bases, J lost 6 bases, and 10 bases stayed unmatched. Germline loops: CDR1 LGHDT, CDR2 YNNKEL (reference sequence). The CDR3 coding sequence is TGTGCCAGCACCTCCCGGGGACAGGGCGGCGAGCAGTACTTC. Its protein is CASTSRGQGGEQYF.